This T cell receptor beta chain was identified in a study of PD-1 blockade in classical Hodgkin lymphoma. Findings of the study overall: Healthy donors reportedly exceeded newly diagnosed patients in baseline TCR diversity. Diversity in CD4+ TCRs, unlike that measured in CD8+ TCRs, had risen significantly by C4D1. Later analyses included only patients treated at least 1 year post-ASCT.

On this clone: As yet, its antigen is unknown.

As to time point: cycle 4 day 1 (C4D1), after 6 weeks of nivolumab. Every patient experienced relapse after autologous stem cell transplantation, and brentuximab vedotin exposure varied. Best responses fell into complete response, partial response or progressive disease. CDR1 is SGDLS and CDR2 is YYNGEE in the germline V gene. V shed 4 bases and J shed 3 bases, with 18 bases lying between them. CDR3 length: 16 residues. The data were produced by immunoSEQ multiplex PCR, yet TCRdb's version contains in-frame clones alone and is incomplete. This table has 50,000 to 65,000 clones, 90% to 95% appearing once.

The TCR comes from a human donor with classical Hodgkin lymphoma. The V and J genes are TRBV9 and TRBJ2-3; a weak D match, TRBD2 (6 bases). The sample in question was peripheral blood mononuclear cells (PBMCs), obtained before the fourth cycle of nivolumab. In DNA, the CDR3 is TGTGCCAGCAGCCCAGTGACGGGGGTTGGGACAGATACGCAGTATTTT. Translated: CASSPVTGVGTDTQYF.